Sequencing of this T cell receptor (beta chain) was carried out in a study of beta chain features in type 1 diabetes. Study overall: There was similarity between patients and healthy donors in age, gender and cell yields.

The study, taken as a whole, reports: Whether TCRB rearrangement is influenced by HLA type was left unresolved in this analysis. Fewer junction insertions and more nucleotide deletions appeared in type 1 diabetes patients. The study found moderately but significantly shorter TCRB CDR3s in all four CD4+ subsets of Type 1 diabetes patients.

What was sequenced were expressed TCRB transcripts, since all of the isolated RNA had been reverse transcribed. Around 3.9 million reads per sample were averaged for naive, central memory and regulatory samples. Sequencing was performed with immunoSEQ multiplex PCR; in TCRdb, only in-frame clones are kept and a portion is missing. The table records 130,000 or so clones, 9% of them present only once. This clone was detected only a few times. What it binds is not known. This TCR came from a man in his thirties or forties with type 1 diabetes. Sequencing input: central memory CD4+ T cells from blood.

The CDR3 protein is CSVARTGQETQYF. CDR3 sequence (DNA): TGCAGCGTAGCGAGAACGGGGCAAGAGACCCAGTACTTC. J is TRBJ2-5 and V is TRBV29-1, with D possibly matching TRBD2 (5 bases). This CDR3 is 13 amino acids long. Trimming stripped 6 bases from V and 2 bases from J, with 13 bases between. Germline CDR1 and CDR2: SQVTM and ANQGSEA. Drawing the rest from reference TRBV29-1 and TRBJ2-5, the complete variable domain is SAVISQKPSRDICQRGTSLTIQCQVDSQVTMMFWYRQQPGQSLTLIATANQGSEATYESGFVIDKFPISRPNLTFSTLTVSNMSPEDSSIYLCSVARTGQETQYFGPGTRLLVL.